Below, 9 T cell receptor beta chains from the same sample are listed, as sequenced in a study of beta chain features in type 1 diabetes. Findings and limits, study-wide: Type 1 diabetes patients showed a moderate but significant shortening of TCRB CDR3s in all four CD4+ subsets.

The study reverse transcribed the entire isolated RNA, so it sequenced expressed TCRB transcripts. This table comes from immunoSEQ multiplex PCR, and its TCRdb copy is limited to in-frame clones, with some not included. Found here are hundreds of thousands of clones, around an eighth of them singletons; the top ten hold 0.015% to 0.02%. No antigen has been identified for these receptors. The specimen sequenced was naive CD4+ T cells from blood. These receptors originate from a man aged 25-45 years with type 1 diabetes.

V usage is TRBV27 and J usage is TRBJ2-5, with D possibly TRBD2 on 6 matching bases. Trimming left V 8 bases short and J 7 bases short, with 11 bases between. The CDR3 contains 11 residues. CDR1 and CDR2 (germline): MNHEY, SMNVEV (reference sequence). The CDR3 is CASSMGGTQYF. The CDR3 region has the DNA TGTGCCAGCTCGATGGGGGGGACCCAGTACTTC.

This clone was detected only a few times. CDR3 loop: CASTQGTGAYNEQFF. CDR3 coding DNA: TGTGCCAGCACCCAAGGGACAGGCGCTTACAATGAGCAGTTCTTC. This chain uses TRBV7-2 with TRBJ2-1, with TRBD1 identical over 8 bases. The CDR3 covers 15 residues. Germline values: CDR1 SGHTA, CDR2 FQGNSA. Trimming cost V 7 bases and J 4 bases; bases outside gene matches: 9.

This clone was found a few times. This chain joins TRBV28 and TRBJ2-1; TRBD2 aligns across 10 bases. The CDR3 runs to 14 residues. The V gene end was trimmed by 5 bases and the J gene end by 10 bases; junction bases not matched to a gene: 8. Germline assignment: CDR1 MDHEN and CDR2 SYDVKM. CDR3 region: CASSKAGGPREQFF. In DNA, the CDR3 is TGTGCCAGCAGTAAAGCGGGAGGGCCTAGAGAGCAGTTCTTC.

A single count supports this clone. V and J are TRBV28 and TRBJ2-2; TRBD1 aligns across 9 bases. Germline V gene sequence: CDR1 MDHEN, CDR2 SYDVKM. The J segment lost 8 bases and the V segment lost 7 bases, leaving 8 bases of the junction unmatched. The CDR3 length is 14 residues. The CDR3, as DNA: TGTGCCAGCAATACACAGGGGGCGGCGGGGGAGCTGTTTTTT. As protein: CASNTQGAAGELFF.

CDR3 coding DNA: TGTGCCAGCAGTCCCGGGACAGGCCTCTACGAGCAGTACTTC. Translating gives CASSPGTGLYEQYF. The chain combines TRBV28 with TRBJ2-7; 8 nucleotides agree with TRBD1. The CDR3 runs to 14 residues. Trimming removed 5 bases from V and 3 bases from J; junction bases left unmatched: 6. Germline V CDR1 and CDR2: MDHEN, SYDVKM.

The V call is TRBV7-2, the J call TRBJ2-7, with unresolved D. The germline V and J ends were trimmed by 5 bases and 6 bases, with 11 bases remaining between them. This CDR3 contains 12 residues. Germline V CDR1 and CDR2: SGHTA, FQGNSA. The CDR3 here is CASSPLGGEQYF. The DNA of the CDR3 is TGTGCCAGCAGCCCTTTAGGCGGCGAGCAGTACTTC.

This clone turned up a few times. CDR3 region: CASSLGRTTGELFF. The CDR3 nucleotides read TGTGCCAGCAGCTTGGGCAGGACTACCGGGGAGCTGTTTTTT. The J gene is TRBJ2-2, the V gene TRBV7-9, with D perhaps TRBD2 (5 bases). CDR1 is SEHNR and CDR2 is FQNEAQ in the germline V gene (reference sequence). This CDR3 has 14 amino acids. The V end was cut by 3 bases, the J end by 5 bases, with 10 bases between.

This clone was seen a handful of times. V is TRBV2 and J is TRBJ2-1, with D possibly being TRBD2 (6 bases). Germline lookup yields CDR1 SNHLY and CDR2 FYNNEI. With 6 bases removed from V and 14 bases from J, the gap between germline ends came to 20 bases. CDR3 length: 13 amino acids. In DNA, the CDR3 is TGTGCCAGCAGAGAACGGTTGACTAGTACGGAGTTCTTC. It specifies CASRERLTSTEFF.

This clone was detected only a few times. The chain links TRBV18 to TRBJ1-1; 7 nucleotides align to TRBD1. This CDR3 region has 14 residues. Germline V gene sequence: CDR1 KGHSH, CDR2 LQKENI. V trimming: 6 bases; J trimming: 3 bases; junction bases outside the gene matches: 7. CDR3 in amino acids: CASSPGTAYTEAFF. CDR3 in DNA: TGTGCCAGCTCTCCCGGGACAGCTTACACTGAAGCTTTCTTT.